Listed here are 17 T cell receptor beta chains from one sample, sequenced in a study of shared clonotypes between healthy human individuals (dated by TCRdb to about 2020). The library was made by the immunoSEQ multiplex PCR assay. Entries here come from immuneACCESS through TCRdb and include only in-frame sequences with V and J called. Some clones fail to appear in such tables; in the studies checked, an unresolved V gene covers under half of the shortfall, and the cause of the remainder is unknown. The sample has more than 2,000,000 clones on record, just over 90% of them singletons. The ten largest clones take up over 0.12% of the sample. The sample comprised naive CD4+ T cells sorted from blood. The cell subset or site label on this specimen signifies: CD45RA+ positively selected. The receptors derive from a young man in good health.

This sequence joins TRBV9 and TRBJ1-1; the D is unclear. Germline V gene sequence: CDR1 SGDLS, CDR2 YYNGEE. The CDR3 length is 15 residues. V lost 1 base, J lost 3 bases, and 13 bases lay in between. The CDR3, as DNA: TGTGCCAGCAGCGTAAGAGGTGATTTGGACACTGAAGCTTTCTTT. It translates to CASSVRGDLDTEAFF. The full variable domain, its missing parts supplied by reference TRBV9 and TRBJ1-1, is DSGVTQTPKHLITATGQRVTLRCSPRSGDLSVYWYQQSLDQGLQFLIQYYNGEERAKGNILERFSAQQFPDLHSELNLSSLELGDSALYFCASSVRGDLDTEAFFGQGTRLTVV.

This sequence joins TRBV6-4 and TRBJ1-1; TRBD1 is a possible D gene (6 bases). V lost 3 bases and J 4 bases, leaving 9 bases between the germline ends. The CDR3 is 13 residues long. Germline V gene data show CDR1 as MRHNA and CDR2 as SNTAGT. Written as DNA, the CDR3 is TGTGCCAGCAGTGAGGCAGGGGTCACTGAAGCTTTCTTT. Amino acid sequence: CASSEAGVTEAFF.

The chain uses TRBV5-1 and TRBJ2-7, with TRBD2 as a possible D gene (7 bases). V lost 5 bases and J lost 5, with 14 bases in between. Germline V CDR1 and CDR2: SGHRS, YFSETQ. This CDR3 is 13 amino acids long. The chain's CDR3 is CASSRGRVDEQYF. CDR3 coding DNA: TGCGCCAGCAGTAGGGGGAGGGTCGACGAGCAGTACTTC.

The chain carries TRBV10-3 and TRBJ2-3; D may correspond to TRBD1 or TRBD2 (5 bases each). Trimming stripped 0 bases from V and 4 bases from J, with 8 bases between. The germline gives CDR1 ENHRY, CDR2 SYGVKD. The CDR3 extends over 14 amino acids. CDR3 nucleotides: TGTGCCATCAGTGAGTCCGGGACCGCAGATACGCAGTATTTT. Its translation: CAISESGTADTQYF.

J is TRBJ2-1 and V is TRBV18; D call uncertain. There are 15 residues in the CDR3. The germline gives CDR1 KGHSH, CDR2 LQKENI. Trimming took off 0 bases at V and 3 bases at J, with 9 bases between the two ends. The CDR3 sequence is CASSPPSRGYNEQFF. The CDR3 nucleotides read TGTGCCAGCTCACCACCGTCTCGCGGCTACAATGAGCAGTTCTTC. Variable domain in full (rest from reference TRBV18 and TRBJ2-1): NAGVMQNPRHLVRRRGQEARLRCSPMKGHSHVYWYRQLPEEGLKFMVYLQKENIIDESGMPKERFSAEFPKEGPSILRIQQVVRGDSAAYFCASSPPSRGYNEQFFGPGTRLTVL.

This clone was recorded only once. The chain employs TRBV6-5 and TRBJ1-2; D is unresolved. The V and J ends lost 3 bases and 1 base respectively, with 9 bases between them. Germline assignment: CDR1 MNHEY and CDR2 SVGAGI. The CDR3 totals 14 residues. In nucleotides, the CDR3 is TGTGCCAGCAGTTATCGTCCCCATAACTATGGCTACACCTTC. It yields the protein CASSYRPHNYGYTF.

The V and J genes are TRBV4-1 and TRBJ1-6; D is uncertain. The CDR3 has 15 residues. In germline, CDR1 is MGHRA, CDR2 YSYEKL. V was pared by 4 bases and J by 3 bases, with 10 bases between. The CDR3 sequence is CASSPAEVYNSPLHF. The CDR3 DNA sequence: TGCGCCAGCAGCCCGGCAGAAGTCTATAATTCACCCCTCCACTTT.

V is TRBV11-2 and J is TRBJ1-2; possibly TRBD1 for D (6 bases). CDR1 and CDR2 (germline): SGHAT, FQNNGV. There are 15 residues in the CDR3. Trimming cost V 5 bases and J 2 bases, with 15 bases left between them. The CDR3 spells CASSPQGPSNYGYTF. DNA of the CDR3: TGTGCCAGCAGCCCACAGGGCCCCTCCAACTATGGCTACACCTTC.

The V and J genes are TRBV2 and TRBJ2-7; 8 bases line up with TRBD1. V dropped 5 bases and J dropped 2; count of bases not matched to a gene: 8. CDR1 and CDR2 (germline): SNHLY, FYNNEI. This CDR3 is 15 amino acids long. The CDR3 sequence is CASSLGQAVPYEQYF. The DNA for the CDR3 is TGTGCCAGCAGTCTGGGACAGGCCGTCCCCTACGAGCAGTACTTC.

The chain joins TRBV6-5 to TRBJ1-1; D uncertain. Germline V CDR1 and CDR2: MNHEY, SVGAGI. Trimming took off 6 bases at V and 1 base at J, with 9 bases between the two ends. The CDR3 has 13 residues. In DNA form, the CDR3 reads TGTGCCAGCAGGGAAGGTGGGAACACTGAAGCTTTCTTT. It yields the protein CASREGGNTEAFF.

The V gene is TRBV4-1, the J gene TRBJ2-5; D is uncertain. The CDR3 spans 14 residues. V shed 2 bases and J shed 2 bases, with 9 bases lying between them. CDR1 and CDR2 (germline): MGHRA, YSYEKL. The CDR3 DNA sequence: TGCGCCAGCAGCCAACTAGTGCGGCAAGAGACCCAGTACTTC. Translation gives CASSQLVRQETQYF.

This chain links TRBV5-4 with TRBJ2-3; 11 bases are shared with TRBD2. Trimming removed 4 bases from V and 12 bases from J; junction bases left unmatched: 10. Per germline, CDR1 SGHNT and CDR2 YYREEE (reference sequence). The CDR3 spans 14 residues. The DNA of the CDR3 is TGTGCCAGCAGCACGGTGGTAGCGGGGGGGCAACAGTATTTT. Encoded protein: CASSTVVAGGQQYF.

DNA of the CDR3: TGTGCCAGCAGCATCGACAGGGACCATGAAAAACTGTTTTTT. This sequence encodes CASSIDRDHEKLFF. This rearrangement joins TRBV7-3 to TRBJ1-4, with 7 bases matching TRBD1. Germline values: CDR1 SGHTA, CDR2 FQGTGA. The V segment lost 5 bases and the J segment 6 bases; nucleotides outside the gene matches: 6. The CDR3 sequence is 14 residues long.

On this clone itself: The sample holds other DNA sequences that translate to the same CDR3. The V call is TRBV7-9, the J call TRBJ1-6; unclear D gene. CDR1 is SEHNR and CDR2 is FQNEAQ in the germline V gene (reference sequence). V was cut by 0 bases and J by 0 bases, with 6 bases left in between. This CDR3 contains 16 residues. This CDR3 reads CASSLARSSYNSPLHF. The CDR3 coding sequence is TGTGCCAGCAGCTTAGCTCGCAGCTCCTATAATTCACCCCTCCACTTT.

This rearrangement joins TRBV7-6 to TRBJ2-1, with D possibly matching TRBD2 (6 bases). Germline values: CDR1 SGHVS, CDR2 FNYEAQ. This CDR3 is 15 amino acids long. With 4 bases removed from V and 8 bases from J, the gap between germline ends came to 18 bases. CDR3 protein: CASSSWEVLGDEQFF. CDR3 bases: TGTGCCAGCAGCTCATGGGAGGTACTTGGGGATGAGCAGTTCTTC. The variable domain in full, with the rest retrieved from reference TRBV7-6 and TRBJ2-1, is GAGVSQSPRYKVTKRGQDVALRCDPISGHVSLYWYRQALGQGPEFLTYFNYEAQQDKSGLPNDRFSAERPEGSISTLTIQRTEQRDSAMYRCASSSWEVLGDEQFFGPGTRLTVL.

Details on this clone: Within the sample, other DNA sequences also encode this same CDR3. The rearrangement uses TRBV28 and TRBJ2-1; D gene uncertain. The CDR3 spans 11 residues. Germline V lookup: CDR1 MDHEN, CDR2 SYDVKM. V was trimmed by 3 bases and J by 4 bases, leaving 1 base between them. CDR3 nucleotides: TGTGCCAGCAGTTTGTACAATGAGCAGTTCTTC. Its protein is CASSLYNEQFF.

This clone appeared once. The chain employs TRBV4-3 and TRBJ2-4; D is perhaps TRBD1 (7 bases). This CDR3 has 20 amino acids. The germline V gene has CDR1 LGHNA and CDR2 YSLEER. Trimming shortened V by 0 bases and J by 1 base, and 22 bases separated the two germline ends. The CDR3 sequence is CASSQDGGGGVDSAKNIQYF. The CDR3 DNA sequence: TGCGCCAGCAGCCAAGATGGAGGGGGCGGTGTGGATTCGGCCAAAAACATTCAGTACTTC.